One and the same sample provided the 24 T cell receptor beta chains below, sequenced in a study of monozygotic twins with inflammatory bowel disease. TCRdb reprocessed the 5' RACE reads and reports one entry per CDR3 protein, with no DNA. The sample data list hundreds of thousands of distinct CDR3 sequences. Sequencing was carried out using blood. Source of these receptors: a human donor with ulcerative colitis or Crohn's disease, or a healthy co-twin of an affected twin (not recorded which).

V and J are TRBV27 and TRBJ1-5; lacking DNA, the TRBD1 call made by TCRdb goes unchecked. Germline values: CDR1 MNHEY, CDR2 SMNVEV (reference sequence). This CDR3 is 19 amino acids long. The CDR3 protein is CASSLSPGQGPVGNQPQHF.

The V call is TRBV6-2 or TRBV6-3, the J call TRBJ1-1; TCRdb gives TRBD1 as the D gene, but with no DNA this cannot be confirmed. This CDR3 contains 14 residues. Germline V gene data show CDR1 as MNHEY and CDR2 as SVGEGT. The CDR3 protein is CASSGRTGGTEAFF.

V is TRBV7-8 and J is TRBJ1-3; TCRdb lists TRBD1, though no DNA is available to test this call. Germline-derived CDR1 and CDR2 are SGHVS and FQNEAQ. This CDR3 comprises 15 residues. CDR3 loop: CASSIIQGGGNTIYF. The full variable domain, with the rest looked up from reference TRBV7-8 and TRBJ1-3, is GAGVSQSPRYKVAKRGQDVALRCDPISGHVSLFWYQQALGQGPEFLTYFQNEAQLDKSGLPSDRFFAERPEGSVSTLKIQRTQQEDSAVYLCASSIIQGGGNTIYFGEGSWLTVV.

The CDR3 is CASSQDLRASGPNTGELFF. This chain connects TRBV14 to TRBJ2-2; TCRdb selects TRBD2, and the lack of DNA leaves this call unchecked. Germline V CDR1 and CDR2: SGHDN, FVKESK. The CDR3 runs 19 residues.

The chain links TRBV7-8 to TRBJ1-5. The CDR3 consists of 14 residues. The germline CDR1 and CDR2 sequences are SGHVS and FQNEAQ. The CDR3 protein is CASSRGPQNQPQHF. Based on the CDR3 plus reference TRBV7-8 and TRBJ1-5, the full variable domain is GAGVSQSPRYKVAKRGQDVALRCDPISGHVSLFWYQQALGQGPEFLTYFQNEAQLDKSGLPSDRFFAERPEGSVSTLKIQRTQQEDSAVYLCASSRGPQNQPQHFGDGTRLSIL.

The genes are TRBV5-1 and TRBJ2-1. From germline, CDR1 is SGHRS and CDR2 YFSETQ. This CDR3 region has 15 residues. The CDR3 is CASSLWTSSYNEQFF. The full variable domain, with the rest looked up from reference TRBV5-1 and TRBJ2-1, is KAGVTQTPRYLIKTRGQQVTLSCSPISGHRSVSWYQQTPGQGLQFLFEYFSETQRNKGNFPGRFSGRQFSNSRSEMNVSTLELGDSALYLCASSLWTSSYNEQFFGPGTRLTVL.

The rearrangement uses TRBV29-1 and TRBJ2-5; checking the TCRdb D call of TRBD1 is not possible without DNA. The CDR3 extends over 14 amino acids. CDR1 and CDR2 (germline): SQVTM, ANQGSEA. The CDR3 loop is CSVEDRGRGDTQYF.

The chain recombines TRBV3-1 with TRBJ2-1; TCRdb gives TRBD2 as the D gene, but with no DNA this cannot be confirmed. Germline V lookup: CDR1 LGHDT, CDR2 YNNKEL (reference sequence). The CDR3 loop spans 14 amino acids. CDR3 sequence: CASSQDNTAGGPFF.

The chain employs TRBV4-2 and TRBJ2-3; as DNA is missing, the TRBD2 call by TCRdb cannot be tested. CDR3 length equals 18 residues. Germline V CDR1 and CDR2: LGHNA, YNFKEQ. CDR3 amino acids: CASSQLGPLAGETDTQYF.

This chain connects TRBV18 to TRBJ2-7; TCRdb picks TRBD1, but there is no DNA to check that call. Germline CDR1 reads KGHSH; CDR2 reads LQKENI. This CDR3 is 15 amino acids long. This CDR3 is CASSYRQDSSYEQYF. Using reference TRBV18 and TRBJ2-7 for the parts outside the CDR3, the full variable domain is NAGVMQNPRHLVRRRGQEARLRCSPMKGHSHVYWYRQLPEEGLKFMVYLQKENIIDESGMPKERFSAEFPKEGPSILRIQQVVRGDSAAYFCASSYRQDSSYEQYFGPGTRLTVT.

The V gene is TRBV18, the J gene TRBJ1-2; as DNA is missing, the TRBD1 call by TCRdb cannot be tested. The CDR3 loop spans 13 amino acids. Germline-derived CDR1 and CDR2 are KGHSH and LQKENI. This CDR3 reads CASSPRGGDGYTF.

The rearrangement uses TRBV5-1 and TRBJ1-1. The germline CDR1 and CDR2 sequences are SGHRS and YFSETQ. CDR3 length: 13 amino acids. CDR3 protein: CASSRLENTEAFF.

The chain uses TRBV7-9 and TRBJ2-5; TCRdb's D call of TRBD2 is untestable without DNA. Germline-derived CDR1 and CDR2 are SEHNR and FQNEAQ (reference sequence). This CDR3 spans 15 amino acids. The CDR3 protein is CASSVLAGMAETQYF.

The chain employs TRBV12-3 or TRBV12-4 and TRBJ2-1; the D call of TRBD2 rests on TCRdb alone, since no DNA is present to check it. CDR3 length: 15 amino acids. CDR3 protein: CASSPGLITYNEQFF.

The rearrangement uses TRBV4-2 and TRBJ2-5; TCRdb's assignment of TRBD2 cannot be checked, as there is no DNA. The CDR3 totals 16 residues. The V gene's germline CDR1 is LGHNA and CDR2 YNFKEQ. CDR3 region: CASSSTSGGAQETQYF.

The chain uses TRBV5-6 and TRBJ2-7; checking the TCRdb D call of TRBD2 is not possible without DNA. The CDR3 length is 13 residues. Germline V gene sequence: CDR1 SGHDT, CDR2 YYEEEE. CDR3 residues: CASSPSGNYDQYF.

V and J are TRBV5-5 and TRBJ1-6. The CDR3 has 12 residues. Germline CDR1 and CDR2: SGHKS and YYEKEE (reference sequence). The CDR3 is CASSLGLAPLHF.

The V gene is TRBV10-3, the J gene TRBJ2-7. The CDR3 covers 14 residues. CDR1 is ENHRY, CDR2 SYGVKD, per germline. CDR3 protein: CAISEPGTPYEQYF.

The rearrangement links TRBV15 to TRBJ1-1; lacking DNA, the TRBD1 call made by TCRdb goes unchecked. Germline CDR1 and CDR2: LNHNV and YYDKDF (reference sequence). This CDR3 contains 15 residues. The CDR3 sequence: CATSSSGGLNTEAFF.

The chain employs TRBV6-1 and TRBJ2-1; the D call from TCRdb, TRBD1, cannot be confirmed without DNA. Looked up from germline, CDR1 is MNHNS and CDR2 is SASEGT. This CDR3 is built from 15 residues. CDR3 protein: CASSGGDLGANEQFF.

The chain combines TRBV9 with TRBJ2-7; with no DNA, the TCRdb D assignment of TRBD1 cannot be verified. This CDR3 has 17 residues. The germline gives CDR1 SGDLS, CDR2 YYNGEE. The CDR3 region is CASSATDRGPFSYEQYF.

This chain joins TRBV10-3 and TRBJ2-6. The CDR3 covers 14 residues. In germline, CDR1 is ENHRY, CDR2 SYGVKD. The CDR3 here is CAISEVEGANVLTF.

This chain links TRBV10-3 with TRBJ2-1; TCRdb indicates TRBD1, and absent DNA this call remains unverified. The CDR3 runs to 13 residues. The V gene's germline CDR1 is ENHRY and CDR2 SYGVKD. The chain's CDR3 is CAISPGRDNEQFF.

The chain is built from TRBV11-2 and TRBJ1-5; TCRdb designates TRBD1, a call that cannot be tested without DNA. CDR3 size: 15 residues. The V gene's germline CDR1 is SGHAT and CDR2 FQNNGV. The CDR3 spells CASGPGGNGNQPQHF.